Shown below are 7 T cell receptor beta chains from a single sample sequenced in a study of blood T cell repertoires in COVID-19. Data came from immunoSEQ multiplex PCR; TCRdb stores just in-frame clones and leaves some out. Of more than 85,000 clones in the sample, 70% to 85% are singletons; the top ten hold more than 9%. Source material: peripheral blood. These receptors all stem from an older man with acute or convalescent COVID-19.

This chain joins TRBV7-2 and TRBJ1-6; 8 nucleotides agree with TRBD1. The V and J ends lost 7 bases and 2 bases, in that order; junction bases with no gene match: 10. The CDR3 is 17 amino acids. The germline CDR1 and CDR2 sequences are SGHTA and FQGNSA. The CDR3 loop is CASNGQGYGAYNSPLHF. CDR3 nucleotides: TGTGCCAGCAACGGACAGGGTTATGGTGCCTATAATTCACCCCTCCACTTT.

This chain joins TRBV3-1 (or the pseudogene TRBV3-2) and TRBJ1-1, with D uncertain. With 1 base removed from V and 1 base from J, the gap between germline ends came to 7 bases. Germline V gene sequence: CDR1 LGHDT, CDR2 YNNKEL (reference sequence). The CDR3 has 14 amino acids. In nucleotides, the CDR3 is TGTGCCAGCAGCCAAGGCGTGAGGAACACTGAAGCTTTCTTT. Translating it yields CASSQGVRNTEAFF.

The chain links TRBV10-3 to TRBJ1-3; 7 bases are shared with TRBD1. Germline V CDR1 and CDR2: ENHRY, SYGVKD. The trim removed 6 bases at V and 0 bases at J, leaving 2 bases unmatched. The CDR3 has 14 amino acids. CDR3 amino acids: CAIRGQSSGNTIYF. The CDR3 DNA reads TGTGCCATCAGGGGACAGAGCTCTGGAAACACCATATATTTT.

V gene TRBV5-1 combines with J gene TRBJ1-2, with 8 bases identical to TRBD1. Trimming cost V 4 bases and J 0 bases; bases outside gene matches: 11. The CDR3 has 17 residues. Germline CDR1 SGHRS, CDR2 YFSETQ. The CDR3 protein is CASSALTGTGANYGYTF. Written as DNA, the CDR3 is TGCGCCAGCAGCGCCCTGACCGGGACAGGTGCTAACTATGGCTACACCTTC.

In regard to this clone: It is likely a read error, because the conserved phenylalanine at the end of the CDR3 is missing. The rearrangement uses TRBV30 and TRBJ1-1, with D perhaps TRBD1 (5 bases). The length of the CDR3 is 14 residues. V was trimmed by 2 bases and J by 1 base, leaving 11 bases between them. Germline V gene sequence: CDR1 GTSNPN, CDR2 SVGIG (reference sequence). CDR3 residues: CAWSPFGGNTEAFL. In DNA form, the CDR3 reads TGTGCCTGGAGTCCTTTCGGGGGGAACACTGAAGCTTTCCTT.

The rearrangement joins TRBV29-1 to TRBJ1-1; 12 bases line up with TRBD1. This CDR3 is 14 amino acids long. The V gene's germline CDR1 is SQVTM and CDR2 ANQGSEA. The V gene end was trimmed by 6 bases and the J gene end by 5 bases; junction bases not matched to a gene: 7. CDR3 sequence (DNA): TGCAGCGTGGGACAGGGGGCGGGACGTACTGAAGCTTTCTTT. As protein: CSVGQGAGRTEAFF.

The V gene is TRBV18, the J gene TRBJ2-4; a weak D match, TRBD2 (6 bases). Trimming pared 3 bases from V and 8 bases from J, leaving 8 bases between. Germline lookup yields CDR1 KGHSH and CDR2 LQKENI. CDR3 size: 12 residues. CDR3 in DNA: TGTGCCAGCTCACCGACTAGAGACATTCAGTACTTC. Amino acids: CASSPTRDIQYF. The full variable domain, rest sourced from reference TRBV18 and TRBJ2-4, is NAGVMQNPRHLVRRRGQEARLRCSPMKGHSHVYWYRQLPEEGLKFMVYLQKENIIDESGMPKERFSAEFPKEGPSILRIQQVVRGDSAAYFCASSPTRDIQYFGAGTRLSVL.